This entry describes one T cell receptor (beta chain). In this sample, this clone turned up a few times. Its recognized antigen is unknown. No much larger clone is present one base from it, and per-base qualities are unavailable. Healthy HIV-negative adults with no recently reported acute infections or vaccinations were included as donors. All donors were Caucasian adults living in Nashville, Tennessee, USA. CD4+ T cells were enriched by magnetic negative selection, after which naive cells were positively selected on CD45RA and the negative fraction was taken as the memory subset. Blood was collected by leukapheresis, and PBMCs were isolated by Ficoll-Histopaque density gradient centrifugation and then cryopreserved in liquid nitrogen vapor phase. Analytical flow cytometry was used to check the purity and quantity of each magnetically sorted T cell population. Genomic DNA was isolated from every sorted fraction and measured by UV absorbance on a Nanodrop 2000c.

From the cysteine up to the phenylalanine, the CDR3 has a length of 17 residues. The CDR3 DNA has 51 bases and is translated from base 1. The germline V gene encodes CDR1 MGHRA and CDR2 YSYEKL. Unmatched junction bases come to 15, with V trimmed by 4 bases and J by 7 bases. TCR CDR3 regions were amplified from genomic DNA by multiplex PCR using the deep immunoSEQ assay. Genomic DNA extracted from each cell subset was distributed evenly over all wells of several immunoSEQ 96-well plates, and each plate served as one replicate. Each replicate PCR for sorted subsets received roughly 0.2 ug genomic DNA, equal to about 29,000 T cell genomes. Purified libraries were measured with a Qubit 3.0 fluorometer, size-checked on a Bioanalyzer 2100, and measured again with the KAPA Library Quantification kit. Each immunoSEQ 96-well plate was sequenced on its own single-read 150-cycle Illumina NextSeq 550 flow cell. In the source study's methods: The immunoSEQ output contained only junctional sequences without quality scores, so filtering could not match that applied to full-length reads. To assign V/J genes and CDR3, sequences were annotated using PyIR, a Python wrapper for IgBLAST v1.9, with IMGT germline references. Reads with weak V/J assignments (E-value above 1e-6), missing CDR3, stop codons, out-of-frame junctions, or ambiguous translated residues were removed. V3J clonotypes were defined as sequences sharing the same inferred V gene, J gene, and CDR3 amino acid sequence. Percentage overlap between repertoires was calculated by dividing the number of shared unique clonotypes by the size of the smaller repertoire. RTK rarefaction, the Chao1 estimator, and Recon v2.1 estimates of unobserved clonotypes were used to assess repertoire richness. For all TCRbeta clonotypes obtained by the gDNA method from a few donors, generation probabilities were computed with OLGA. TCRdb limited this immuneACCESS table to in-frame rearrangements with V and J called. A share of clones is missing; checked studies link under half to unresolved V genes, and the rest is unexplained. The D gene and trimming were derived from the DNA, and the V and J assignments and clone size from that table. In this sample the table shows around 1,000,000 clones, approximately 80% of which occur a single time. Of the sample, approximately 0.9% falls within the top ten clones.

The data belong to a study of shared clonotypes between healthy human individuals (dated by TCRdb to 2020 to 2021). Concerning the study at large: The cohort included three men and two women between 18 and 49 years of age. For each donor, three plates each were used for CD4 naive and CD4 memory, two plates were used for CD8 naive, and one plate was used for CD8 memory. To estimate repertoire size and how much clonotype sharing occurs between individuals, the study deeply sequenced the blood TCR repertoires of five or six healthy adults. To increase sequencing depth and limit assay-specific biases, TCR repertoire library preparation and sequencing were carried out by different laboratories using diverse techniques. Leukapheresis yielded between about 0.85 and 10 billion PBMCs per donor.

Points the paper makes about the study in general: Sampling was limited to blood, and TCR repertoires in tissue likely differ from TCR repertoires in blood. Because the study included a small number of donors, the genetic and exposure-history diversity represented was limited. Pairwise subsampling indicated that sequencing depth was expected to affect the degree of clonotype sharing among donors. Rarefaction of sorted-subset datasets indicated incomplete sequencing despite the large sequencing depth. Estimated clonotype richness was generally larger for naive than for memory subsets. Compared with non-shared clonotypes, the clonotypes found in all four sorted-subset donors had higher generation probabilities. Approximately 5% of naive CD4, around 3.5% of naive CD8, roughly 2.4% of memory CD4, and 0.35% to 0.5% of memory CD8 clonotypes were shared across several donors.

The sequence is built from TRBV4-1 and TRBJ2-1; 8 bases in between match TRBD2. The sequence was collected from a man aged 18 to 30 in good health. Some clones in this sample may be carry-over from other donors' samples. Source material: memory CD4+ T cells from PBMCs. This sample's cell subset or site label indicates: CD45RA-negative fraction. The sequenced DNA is TGCGCCAGCAGCCCACGGCCCCCCGGGAGGGCCGAAAATGAGCAGTTCTTC. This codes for CASSPRPPGRAENEQFF.